The entry that follows covers one TCR beta chain sequence. These data belong to a study of blood T cell repertoires in COVID-19. As for the study in general: COVID-19 samples, acute and convalescent, were from the United States, Italy and Spain. PBMCs, B-cell-depleted T cells, or T cells provided the cDNA or gDNA that made up the material.

In the authors' workflow: Reference gene primers were amplified, and this amplification served to estimate nucleated cell counts. TCRdb keeps only in-frame clones here, not all; method: immunoSEQ multiplex PCR. D and trimming come from the DNA, and the V and J calls and clone size come from that table. The sample has around 61,000 clones; approximately 84% are singletons. Trimming pared 1 base from V and 5 bases from J, leaving 14 bases between. The CDR3 consists of 15 residues. Germline V gene sequence: CDR1 KGHSH, CDR2 LQKENI. The rearrangement links TRBV18 to TRBJ2-5; D is possibly TRBD2 (6 bases). This receptor was identified in a man in his forties or fifties with active COVID-19. Sequences were obtained from peripheral blood. CDR3 bases: TGTGCCAGCTCACCACGACGGAGGGGTATGGAGACCCAGTACTTC. Its translation: CASSPRRRGMETQYF.